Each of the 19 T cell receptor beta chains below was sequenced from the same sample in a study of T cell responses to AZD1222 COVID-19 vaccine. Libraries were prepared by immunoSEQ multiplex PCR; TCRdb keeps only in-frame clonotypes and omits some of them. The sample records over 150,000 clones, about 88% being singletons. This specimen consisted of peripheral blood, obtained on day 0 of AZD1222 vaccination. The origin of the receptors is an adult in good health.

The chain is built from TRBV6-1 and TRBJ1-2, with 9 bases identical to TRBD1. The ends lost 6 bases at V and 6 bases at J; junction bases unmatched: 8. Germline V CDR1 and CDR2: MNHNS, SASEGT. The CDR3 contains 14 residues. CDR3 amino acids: CASSNTGGSHGYTF. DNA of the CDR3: TGTGCCAGCAGCAATACAGGGGGCTCTCATGGCTACACCTTC.

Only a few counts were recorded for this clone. CDR3 bases: TGTGCCAGCAGTTATTTCTCCGGGGAGCTGTTTTTT. Amino acids: CASSYFSGELFF. The chain employs TRBV6-5 and TRBJ2-2, with D unresolved. The CDR3 totals 12 residues. Germline CDR1 reads MNHEY; CDR2 reads SVGAGI. The ends were cut back, 3 bases at V and 6 bases at J, with 5 bases in the middle.

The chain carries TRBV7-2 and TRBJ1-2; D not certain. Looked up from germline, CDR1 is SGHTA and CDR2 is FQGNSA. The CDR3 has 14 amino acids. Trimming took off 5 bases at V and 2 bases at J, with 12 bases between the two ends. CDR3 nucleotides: TGTGCCAGCAGCCCAGGACGGGAGAACTATGGCTACACCTTC. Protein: CASSPGRENYGYTF.

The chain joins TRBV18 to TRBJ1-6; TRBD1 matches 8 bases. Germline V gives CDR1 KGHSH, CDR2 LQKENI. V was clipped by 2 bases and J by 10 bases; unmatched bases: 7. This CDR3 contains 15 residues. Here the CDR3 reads CASSPMTGDKSPLHF. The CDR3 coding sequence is TGTGCCAGCTCACCAATGACAGGGGACAAATCACCCCTCCACTTT.

CDR3 DNA sequence: TGTGCCAGCAGCCAAACCCCGGGGGCCTACGAGCAGTACTTC. This translates into CASSQTPGAYEQYF. V is TRBV5-4 and J is TRBJ2-7; D is perhaps TRBD2 (6 bases). The CDR3 length is 14 residues. Germline CDR1 SGHNT, CDR2 YYREEE (reference sequence). Trimming took 4 bases from V and 2 from J, leaving 13 bases between them.

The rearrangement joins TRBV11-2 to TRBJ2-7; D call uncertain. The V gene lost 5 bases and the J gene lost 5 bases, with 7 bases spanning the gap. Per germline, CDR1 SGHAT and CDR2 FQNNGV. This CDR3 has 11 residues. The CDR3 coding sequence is TGTGCCAGCAGCCACGTCCACGAGCAGTACTTC. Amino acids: CASSHVHEQYF. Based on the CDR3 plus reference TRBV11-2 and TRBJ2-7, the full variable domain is EAGVAQSPRYKIIEKRQSVAFWCNPISGHATLYWYQQILGQGPKLLIQFQNNGVVDDSQLPKDRFSAERLKGVDSTLKIQPAKLEDSAVYLCASSHVHEQYFGPGTRLTVT.

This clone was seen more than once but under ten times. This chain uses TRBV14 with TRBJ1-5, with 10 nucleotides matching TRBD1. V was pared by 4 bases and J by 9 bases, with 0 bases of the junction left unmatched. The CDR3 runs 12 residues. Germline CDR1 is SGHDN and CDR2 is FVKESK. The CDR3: CASSRTGGPQHF. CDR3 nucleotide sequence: TGTGCCAGCAGCCGGACAGGGGGGCCCCAGCATTTT.

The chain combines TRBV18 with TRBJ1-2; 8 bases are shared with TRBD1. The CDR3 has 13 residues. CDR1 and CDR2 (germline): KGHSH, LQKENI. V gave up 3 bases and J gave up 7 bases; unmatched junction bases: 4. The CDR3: CASSPQDRAGYTF. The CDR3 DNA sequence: TGTGCCAGCTCACCGCAGGACAGGGCTGGCTACACCTTC.

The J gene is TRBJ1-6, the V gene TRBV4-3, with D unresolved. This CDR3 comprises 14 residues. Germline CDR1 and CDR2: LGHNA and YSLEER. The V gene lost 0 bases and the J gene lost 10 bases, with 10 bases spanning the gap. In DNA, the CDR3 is TGCGCCAGCAGCCAAGATAGAGGAGAGTCACCCCTCCACTTT. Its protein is CASSQDRGESPLHF.

The CDR3 DNA follows: TGTGCCAGCAGCTTCCGAACAGAACCGAACACCGGGGAGCTGTTTTTT. It encodes CASSFRTEPNTGELFF. This chain connects TRBV5-5 to TRBJ2-2; no firm D call. The CDR3 consists of 16 residues. The V gene's germline CDR1 is SGHKS and CDR2 YYEKEE (reference sequence). Trimming shortened V by 2 bases and J by 0 bases, and 11 bases separated the two germline ends.

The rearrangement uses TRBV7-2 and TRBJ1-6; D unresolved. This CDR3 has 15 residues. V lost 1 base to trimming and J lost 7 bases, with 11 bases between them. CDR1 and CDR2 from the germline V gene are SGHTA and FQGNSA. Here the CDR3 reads CASSLGPGWNSPLHF. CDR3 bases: TGTGCCAGCAGCTTAGGCCCGGGATGGAATTCACCCCTCCACTTT.

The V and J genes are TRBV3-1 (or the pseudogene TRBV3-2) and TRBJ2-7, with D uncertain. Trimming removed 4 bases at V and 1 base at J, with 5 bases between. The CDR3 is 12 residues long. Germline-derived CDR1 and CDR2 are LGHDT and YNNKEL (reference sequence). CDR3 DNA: TGTGCCAGCAGCCGAAGGTCCTACGAGCAGTACTTC. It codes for CASSRRSYEQYF.

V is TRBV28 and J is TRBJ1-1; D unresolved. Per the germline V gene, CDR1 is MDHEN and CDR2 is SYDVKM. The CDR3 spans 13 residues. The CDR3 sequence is CATEGVMNTEAFF. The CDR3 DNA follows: TGTGCTACCGAAGGTGTCATGAACACTGAAGCTTTCTTT. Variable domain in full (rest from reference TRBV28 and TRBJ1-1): DVKVTQSSRYLVKRTGEKVFLECVQDMDHENMFWYRQDPGLGLRLIYFSYDVKMKEKGDIPEGYSVSREKKERFSLILESASTNQTSMYLCATEGVMNTEAFFGQGTRLTVV.

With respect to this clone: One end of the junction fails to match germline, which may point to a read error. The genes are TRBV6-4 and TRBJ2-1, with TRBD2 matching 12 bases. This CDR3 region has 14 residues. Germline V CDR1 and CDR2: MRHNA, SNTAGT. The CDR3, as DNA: TGTGCCACCAGTCCTAGCGGGGGGGCCGATGAGCAGTTCTTC. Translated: CATSPSGGADEQFF.

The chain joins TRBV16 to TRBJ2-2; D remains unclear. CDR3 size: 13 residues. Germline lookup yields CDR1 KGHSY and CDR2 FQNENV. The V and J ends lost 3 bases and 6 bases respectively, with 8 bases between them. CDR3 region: CASSHSKAGELFF. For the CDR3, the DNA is TGTGCCAGCAGCCATTCGAAGGCCGGGGAGCTGTTTTTT.

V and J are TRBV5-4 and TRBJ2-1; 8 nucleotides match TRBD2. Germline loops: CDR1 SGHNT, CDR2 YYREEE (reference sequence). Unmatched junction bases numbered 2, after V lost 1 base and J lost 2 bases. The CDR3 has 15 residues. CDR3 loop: CASSLPGGAYNEQFF. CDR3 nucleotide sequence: TGTGCCAGCAGCTTGCCCGGGGGGGCCTACAATGAGCAGTTCTTC.

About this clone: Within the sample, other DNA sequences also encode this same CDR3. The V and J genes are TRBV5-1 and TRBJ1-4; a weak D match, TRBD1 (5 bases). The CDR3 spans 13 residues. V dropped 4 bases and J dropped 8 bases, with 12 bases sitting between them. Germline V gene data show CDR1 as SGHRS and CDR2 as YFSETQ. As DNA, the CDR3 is TGCGCCAGCAGCCTCGGGACCGCAGAAAAACTGTTTTTT. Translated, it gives CASSLGTAEKLFF. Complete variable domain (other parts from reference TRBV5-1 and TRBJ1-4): KAGVTQTPRYLIKTRGQQVTLSCSPISGHRSVSWYQQTPGQGLQFLFEYFSETQRNKGNFPGRFSGRQFSNSRSEMNVSTLELGDSALYLCASSLGTAEKLFFGSGTQLSVL.

CDR3 DNA sequence: TGTGCCAGCAGTTACTCTCTAGCGGGGGGCCGCTACGAGCAGTACTTC. It codes for CASSYSLAGGRYEQYF. The chain carries TRBV6-2 or TRBV6-3 and TRBJ2-7; 11 bases fit TRBD2. In germline, CDR1 is MNHEY, CDR2 SVGEGT. Trimming removed 0 bases from V and 3 bases from J; junction bases left unmatched: 4. CDR3 length: 16 residues.

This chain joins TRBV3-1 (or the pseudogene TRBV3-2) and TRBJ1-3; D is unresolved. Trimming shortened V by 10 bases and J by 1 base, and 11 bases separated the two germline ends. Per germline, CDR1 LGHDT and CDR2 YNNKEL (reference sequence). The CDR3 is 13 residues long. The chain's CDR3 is CATQAMSGNTIYF. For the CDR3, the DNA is TGTGCCACTCAAGCTATGTCTGGAAACACCATATATTTT.